This is a list of T cell receptor beta chains from one sample in a study of cytomegalovirus exposure and HLA in healthy donors. TCRdb keeps only in-frame clones here, not all; method: immunoSEQ multiplex PCR. Altogether approximately 150,000 clones are present, more than 70% being singletons, with the ten largest covering more than 0.85%. Sequenced: PBMCs. The receptors originated from a man aged 30 to 45 in good health and CMV-seronegative. Both conserved end residues are part of each CDR3. D genes are given only for firm matches. Clone size is not always given. Where it is, it says once, few, many or a class for expanded clones.

j_gene: TRBJ2-1; d_gene: TRBD2; abundance: NA; v_gene: TRBV5-1; CDR3nt: TGCGCCAGCAGCCCGAGGGACCGGACTAGCGCGGGCGAGCAGTTCTTC; CDR3aa: CASSPRDRTSAGEQFF
j_gene: TRBJ1-2; d_gene: TRBD1; abundance: NA; v_gene: TRBV5-1; CDR3nt: TGCGCCAGCAGCTCACAAGGACAGGAAACGGGGTATGGCTACACCTTC; CDR3aa: CASSSQGQETGYGYTF
j_gene: TRBJ2-5; d_gene: TRBD1; abundance: NA; v_gene: TRBV30; CDR3nt: TGTGCCTGGAGCATCCCGGGACAGGGCCAAGAGACCCAGTACTTC; CDR3aa: CAWSIPGQGQETQYF
j_gene: TRBJ2-3; d_gene: TRBD2; abundance: NA; v_gene: TRBV27; CDR3nt: TGTGCCAGCAGTTTATCGGGGACTAGGACAGATACGCAGTATTTT; CDR3aa: CASSLSGTRTDTQYF
j_gene: TRBJ1-1; d_gene: NA; abundance: NA; v_gene: TRBV28; CDR3nt: TGTGCCACTAAAGAACTGGTTACTGAAGCTTTCTTT; CDR3aa: CATKELVTEAFF
j_gene: TRBJ2-7; d_gene: TRBD1; abundance: NA; v_gene: TRBV15; CDR3nt: TGTGCCACCAGCAGAGGACTAAGGGACAGGGGTCACGAGCAGTACTTC; CDR3aa: CATSRGLRDRGHEQYF
j_gene: TRBJ1-4; d_gene: TRBD1; abundance: NA; v_gene: TRBV30; CDR3nt: TGTGCCTGGAGTGTGGCAGGGGGAAGCGAAAAACTGTTTTTT; CDR3aa: CAWSVAGGSEKLFF
j_gene: TRBJ2-7; d_gene: TRBD2; abundance: NA; v_gene: TRBV6-4; CDR3nt: TGTGCCAGCAGCGCGGGAGCGGGTCTGAGCGAGCAGTACTTC; CDR3aa: CASSAGAGLSEQYF
j_gene: TRBJ2-3; d_gene: TRBD2; abundance: NA; v_gene: TRBV5-1; CDR3nt: TGCGCCAGCAGCTTGACTAGCGGGGTGAGCACAGATACGCAGTATTTT; CDR3aa: CASSLTSGVSTDTQYF
j_gene: TRBJ2-1; d_gene: TRBD1; abundance: NA; v_gene: TRBV5-4; CDR3nt: TGTGCCAGCAGCCGAGCGACAGGGGTTGCGCGGTACAATGAGCAGTTCTTC; CDR3aa: CASSRATGVARYNEQFF
j_gene: TRBJ2-1; d_gene: TRBD2; abundance: NA; v_gene: TRBV28; CDR3nt: TGTGCCAGCAGGAGCGGGGCCCCCTACAATGAGCAGTTCTTC; CDR3aa: CASRSGAPYNEQFF
j_gene: TRBJ2-7; d_gene: NA; abundance: NA; v_gene: TRBV6-5; CDR3nt: TGTGCCAGCAGTTCCCCCTACCGAGACAGGCCTTACGAGCAGTACTTC; CDR3aa: CASSSPYRDRPYEQYF
j_gene: TRBJ2-7; d_gene: TRBD2; abundance: NA; v_gene: TRBV9; CDR3nt: TGTGCCAGCAGCGTAGGTGGGGCTAGCGGGGGGGTCTACGAGCAGTACTTC; CDR3aa: CASSVGGASGGVYEQYF
j_gene: TRBJ2-7; d_gene: TRBD2; abundance: NA; v_gene: TRBV13; CDR3nt: TGTGCCAGCGGGGTCGCGGGGGGGGTTAGGAACGAGCAGTACTTC; CDR3aa: CASGVAGGVRNEQYF
j_gene: TRBJ1-2; d_gene: TRBD1; abundance: NA; v_gene: TRBV7-2; CDR3nt: TGTGCCAGCAGCTTGCAACAGGGGACGAACTATGGCTACACCTTC; CDR3aa: CASSLQQGTNYGYTF
j_gene: TRBJ1-5; d_gene: NA; abundance: NA; v_gene: TRBV5-1; CDR3nt: TGCGCCAGCAGCTTGTATGCGGGGCAAACAGATACGCAGCATTTT; CDR3aa: CASSLYAGQTDTQHF
j_gene: TRBJ1-1; d_gene: NA; abundance: NA; v_gene: TRBV5-8; CDR3nt: TGTGCCAGCATCAAGGCTCCGGGAACTGAAGCTTTCTTT; CDR3aa: CASIKAPGTEAFF
j_gene: TRBJ1-1; d_gene: NA; abundance: NA; v_gene: TRBV9; CDR3nt: TGTGCCAGCAGCCCCGAGCGGGGGGAGATTCAGAGGACTGAAGCTTTCTTT; CDR3aa: CASSPERGEIQRTEAFF
j_gene: TRBJ1-1; d_gene: TRBD1; abundance: NA; v_gene: TRBV30; CDR3nt: TGTGCCTGGATATCAGGGGGCACTGAAGCTTTCTTT; CDR3aa: CAWISGGTEAFF
j_gene: TRBJ2-5; d_gene: TRBD1; abundance: NA; v_gene: TRBV19; CDR3nt: TGTGCCAGTAGTGCCGGGACAGGGGCAGGGGAGACCCAGTACTTC; CDR3aa: CASSAGTGAGETQYF
j_gene: TRBJ2-5; d_gene: NA; abundance: NA; v_gene: TRBV5-5; CDR3nt: TGTGCCAGCAGCTTGGAGGGTAGGGGAGAGACCCAGTACTTC; CDR3aa: CASSLEGRGETQYF
j_gene: TRBJ2-3; d_gene: NA; abundance: NA; v_gene: TRBV29-1; CDR3nt: TGCAGCGCATTGATGGGGGAGGCCACAGATACGCAGTATTTT; CDR3aa: CSALMGEATDTQYF
j_gene: TRBJ2-1; d_gene: TRBD1; abundance: few; v_gene: TRBV7-2; CDR3nt: TGTGCCAGCAGGGGCAGGGGGCGCGGGGATGAGCAGTTCTTC; CDR3aa: CASRGRGRGDEQFF
j_gene: TRBJ1-1; d_gene: NA; abundance: NA; v_gene: TRBV7-8; CDR3nt: TGTGCCAGCAGCTTAGTAGTCTTGAACACTGAAGCTTTCTTT; CDR3aa: CASSLVVLNTEAFF
j_gene: TRBJ1-2; d_gene: NA; abundance: NA; v_gene: TRBV5-4; CDR3nt: TGTGCCAGCAGCTCGACTCCAGGGAAGAGTAACTATGGCTACACCTTC; CDR3aa: CASSSTPGKSNYGYTF
j_gene: TRBJ2-3; d_gene: TRBD2; abundance: NA; v_gene: TRBV30; CDR3nt: TGTGCCTGGAGTGTACCGGCGGGGGGACATGCAGATACGCAGTATTTT; CDR3aa: CAWSVPAGGHADTQYF
j_gene: TRBJ1-1; d_gene: NA; abundance: NA; v_gene: TRBV25-1; CDR3nt: TGTGCCAGCAGTGAAAGACAGCAGAACACTGAAGCTTTCTTT; CDR3aa: CASSERQQNTEAFF
j_gene: TRBJ2-7; d_gene: TRBD1; abundance: few; v_gene: TRBV6-5; CDR3nt: TGTGCCAGCACATACTCGTCGGGACAGCAATTTTACGAGCAGTACTTC; CDR3aa: CASTYSSGQQFYEQYF
j_gene: TRBJ2-5; d_gene: TRBD2; abundance: NA; v_gene: TRBV2; CDR3nt: TGTGCCACACAGCGGGGGGCCTTGGAGACCCAGTACTTC; CDR3aa: CATQRGALETQYF
j_gene: TRBJ2-7; d_gene: NA; abundance: NA; v_gene: TRBV7-8; CDR3nt: TGTGCCAGCAGCCTGAACGTTTGGGGCGAGCAGTACTTC; CDR3aa: CASSLNVWGEQYF
j_gene: TRBJ2-1; d_gene: NA; abundance: NA; v_gene: TRBV9; CDR3nt: TGTGCCAGCAGCGCCGACCAGCGCGGTGAGCAGTTCTTC; CDR3aa: CASSADQRGEQFF
j_gene: TRBJ2-7; d_gene: TRBD2; abundance: once; v_gene: TRBV5-1; CDR3nt: TGCGCCAGCAGCTTAACATCGGGGGGGATCGAGCAGTACTTC; CDR3aa: CASSLTSGGIEQYF